Presented here are 20 T cell receptor beta chains from one specimen sequenced in a study of T cells in localized non-small cell lung cancer. Libraries were prepared by immunoSEQ multiplex PCR; TCRdb keeps only in-frame clonotypes and omits some of them. The sample lists fewer than 40,000 clones, approximately 91% occurring once. Sequenced here: peripheral blood, sampled before any cancer treatment. The receptor set was obtained from a female donor at least 60 years old with stage I lung adenocarcinoma.

V and J are TRBV6-5 and TRBJ2-7, with 11 bases lining up with TRBD1. V lost 6 bases and J lost 5; bases outside the gene matches: 6. The germline V gene has CDR1 MNHEY and CDR2 SVGAGI. This CDR3 spans 14 amino acids. The CDR3 sequence: CASSPRTGGNEQYF. The CDR3 coding sequence is TGTGCCAGCAGCCCACGGACAGGGGGCAACGAGCAGTACTTC.

The V and J genes are TRBV19 and TRBJ2-3; D ambiguous. Per germline, CDR1 LNHDA and CDR2 SQIVND (reference sequence). V was clipped by 5 bases and J by 5 bases, with 8 bases between them. CDR3 length: 12 amino acids. The CDR3: CASSAYRDTQYF. CDR3 DNA sequence: TGTGCCAGTAGTGCCTACCGAGATACGCAGTATTTT. Combining the CDR3 with reference TRBV19 and TRBJ2-3 gives the whole variable domain DGGITQSPKYLFRKEGQNVTLSCEQNLNHDAMYWYRQDPGQGLRLIYYSQIVNDFQKGDIAEGYSVSREKKESFPLTVTSAQKNPTAFYLCASSAYRDTQYFGPGTRLTVL.

This clone was seen once. V is TRBV10-3 and J is TRBJ2-2; D uncertain. From germline, CDR1 is ENHRY and CDR2 SYGVKD. Trimming removed 1 base from V and 3 bases from J, with 9 bases in between. The CDR3 contains 15 residues. Written as DNA, the CDR3 is TGTGCCATCAGTGAGTGGAACGGTCACACCGGGGAGCTGTTTTTT. Its translation is CAISEWNGHTGELFF.

This clone is a singleton in its sample. The CDR3 bases are TGTGCCAGCAGCTTCACAGGGCCTAACACTGAAGCTTTCTTT. Translating gives CASSFTGPNTEAFF. The chain couples TRBV13 to TRBJ1-1; maybe TRBD1 (6 bases). V was pared by 3 bases and J by 2 bases, with 10 bases between. The length of the CDR3 is 14 residues. In germline, CDR1 is PRHDT, CDR2 FYEKMQ (reference sequence).

The sample holds a few counts of this clone. The V call is TRBV27, the J call TRBJ2-6, with D uncertain. Per the germline V gene, CDR1 is MNHEY and CDR2 is SMNVEV (reference sequence). This CDR3 contains 15 residues. V was shortened by 2 bases and J by 0 bases, with 5 bases between the two germline ends. CDR3 bases: TGTGCCAGCAGTTTAACGGACTCTGGGGCCAACGTCCTGACTTTC. This gives the protein CASSLTDSGANVLTF.

This chain uses TRBV18 with TRBJ2-3; D may be TRBD2 (5 bases). This CDR3 comprises 15 residues. Trimming took 2 bases from V and 4 from J, leaving 13 bases between them. Germline assignment: CDR1 KGHSH and CDR2 LQKENI. The DNA of the CDR3 is TGTGCCAGCTCACCAACTAGGGAGATTTCAGATACGCAGTATTTT. Protein: CASSPTREISDTQYF. The variable domain in full, completed from reference TRBV18 and TRBJ2-3, reads NAGVMQNPRHLVRRRGQEARLRCSPMKGHSHVYWYRQLPEEGLKFMVYLQKENIIDESGMPKERFSAEFPKEGPSILRIQQVVRGDSAAYFCASSPTREISDTQYFGPGTRLTVL.

This rearrangement joins TRBV5-4 to TRBJ2-4, with a tentative D call TRBD1 (5 bases). V was shortened by 0 bases and J by 5 bases, with 6 bases between the two germline ends. This CDR3 contains 13 residues. The germline V gene has CDR1 SGHNT and CDR2 YYREEE (reference sequence). The CDR3 DNA follows: TGTGCCAGCAGCTTGGTACAGGAAAACATTCAGTACTTC. Amino acid sequence: CASSLVQENIQYF.

The rearrangement uses TRBV27 and TRBJ2-5; TRBD1 might be the D (5 bases). Looked up from germline, CDR1 is MNHEY and CDR2 is SMNVEV (reference sequence). The V gene lost 5 bases and the J gene lost 2 bases, with 27 bases spanning the gap. The CDR3 runs 19 residues. The CDR3 coding sequence is TGTGCCAGCAGTGCTACCCATACCCGCCGATTAGGGGCACAAGAGACCCAGTACTTC. Translation: CASSATHTRRLGAQETQYF.

This chain connects TRBV5-4 to TRBJ2-6; no reliable D call. Germline CDR1 is SGHNT and CDR2 is YYREEE (reference sequence). CDR3 length: 17 amino acids. Trimming removed 6 bases at V and 5 bases at J, with 21 bases between. The CDR3 nucleotides read TGTGCCAGCACGAACACGTACCGACAAAGTCGGGCCAACGTCCTGACTTTC. This codes for CASTNTYRQSRANVLTF.

V usage is TRBV19 and J usage is TRBJ1-1; 10 bases are a match to TRBD1. CDR3 size: 16 residues. Per the germline V gene, CDR1 is LNHDA and CDR2 is SQIVND (reference sequence). With 7 bases clipped from V and 5 bases from J, the junction kept 13 bases outside the gene matches. The DNA for the CDR3 is TGTGCCAGTACGGTCCGGGACAGGGGATTTCCGACTGAAGCTTTCTTT. The encoded protein is CASTVRDRGFPTEAFF.

This chain connects TRBV15 to TRBJ1-2; D is uncertain. CDR1 is LNHNV, CDR2 YYDKDF, per germline (reference sequence). V lost 0 bases and J 1 base, leaving 0 bases between the germline ends. This CDR3 is built from 12 residues. Here the CDR3 reads CATSRDNYGYTF. The CDR3 coding sequence is TGTGCCACCAGCAGAGATAACTATGGCTACACCTTC.

This chain joins TRBV11-3 and TRBJ2-2; D tentatively reads TRBD1 or TRBD2 (5 bases each). The germline V gene encodes CDR1 SGHNT and CDR2 YENEEA. Trimming shortened V by 5 bases and J by 6 bases, and 16 bases separated the two germline ends. The CDR3 contains 15 residues. The CDR3 sequence is CASSLGTGRAGELFF. CDR3 in DNA: TGTGCCAGCAGCCTTGGGACGGGGCGGGCCGGGGAGCTGTTTTTT.

The V call is TRBV6-6, the J call TRBJ2-7, with D possibly being TRBD1 or TRBD2 (5 bases each). The CDR3 totals 15 residues. From germline, CDR1 is MNHNY and CDR2 SVGAGI (reference sequence). V lost 0 bases, J lost 4 bases, and 13 bases lay in between. The chain's CDR3 is CASSYSRGEVYEQYF. The CDR3 DNA reads as TGTGCCAGCAGTTACTCTCGGGGCGAGGTGTACGAGCAGTACTTC.

J is TRBJ1-2 and V is TRBV28; possible D gene TRBD1, 6 bases. This CDR3 is 15 amino acids long. In germline, CDR1 is MDHEN, CDR2 SYDVKM. V gave up 5 bases and J gave up 4 bases, with 17 bases separating them. The CDR3 DNA is TGTGCCAGCAGTCTAGGGGGGCCGTCCGCCTATGGCTACACCTTC. It encodes CASSLGGPSAYGYTF.

The chain carries TRBV5-1 and TRBJ2-5; TRBD1 might be the D (5 bases). The CDR3 runs to 14 residues. Germline CDR1 SGHRS, CDR2 YFSETQ. Trimming took off 3 bases at V and 1 base at J, with 10 bases between the two ends. This CDR3 reads CASSSTGPQETQYF. CDR3 in DNA: TGCGCCAGCAGCTCAACAGGTCCCCAAGAGACCCAGTACTTC.

The chain carries TRBV28 and TRBJ2-7; D unresolved. V was cut by 8 bases and J by 2 bases, with 7 bases left in between. Germline V CDR1 and CDR2: MDHEN, SYDVKM. This CDR3 spans 11 amino acids. CDR3: CASQSAYEQYF. The CDR3 nucleotides are TGTGCCAGCCAATCCGCCTACGAGCAGTACTTC.

The V and J genes are TRBV18 and TRBJ2-3, with 7 bases lining up with TRBD1. V trimming: 3 bases; J trimming: 3 bases; junction bases outside the gene matches: 9. Germline-derived CDR1 and CDR2 are KGHSH and LQKENI. The CDR3 loop spans 16 amino acids. CDR3 in amino acids: CASSPVTGVGTDTQYF. The CDR3 DNA is TGTGCCAGCTCACCGGTTACAGGGGTAGGAACAGATACGCAGTATTTT.

V is TRBV7-2 and J is TRBJ1-2; 10 bases align to TRBD1. The CDR3 runs 16 residues. V was pared by 1 base and J by 6 bases, with 8 bases of the junction left unmatched. The germline V gene encodes CDR1 SGHTA and CDR2 FQGNSA. The chain's CDR3 is CASSLVGVDRGHGYTF. The CDR3 DNA is TGTGCCAGCAGCTTAGTGGGGGTCGACAGGGGGCATGGCTACACCTTC.

The chain links TRBV5-1 to TRBJ2-5, with D perhaps assigned TRBD1 or TRBD2 (7 bases each). The CDR3 consists of 15 residues. Looked up from germline, CDR1 is SGHRS and CDR2 is YFSETQ. Trimming removed 1 base from V and 3 bases from J, with 13 bases in between. CDR3 sequence: CASSLMAGGEETQYF. The DNA for the CDR3 is TGCGCCAGCAGCTTGATGGCAGGGGGGGAAGAGACCCAGTACTTC.

This clone appeared a single time. The V gene is TRBV27, the J gene TRBJ2-5; a weak D match, TRBD2 (7 bases). The germline V gene has CDR1 MNHEY and CDR2 SMNVEV (reference sequence). V was cut by 0 bases and J by 9 bases, with 8 bases left in between. The CDR3 has 12 residues. The CDR3 loop reads CASSLSGGPQYF. The CDR3 nucleotides read TGTGCCAGCAGTTTATCGGGGGGGCCCCAGTACTTC.